The 16 T cell receptor beta chains in this list originate from one sample, sequenced in a study of T cell responses to AZD1222 COVID-19 vaccine. This table comes from immunoSEQ multiplex PCR, and its TCRdb copy is limited to in-frame clones, with some not included. The repertoire holds about 130,000 clones, with 75% to 95% as singletons. Sequenced material: peripheral blood, taken 28 days after the second AZD1222 dose. These TCRs come from an adult who received the AZD1222 COVID-19 vaccine.

This rearrangement joins TRBV12-3 or TRBV12-4 to TRBJ2-1, with 8 bases aligning to TRBD2. The J segment lost 4 bases and the V segment lost 6 bases, leaving 2 bases of the junction unmatched. This CDR3 comprises 13 residues. CDR3 protein: CASSGGGYNEQFF. DNA for the CDR3: TGTGCCAGCAGCGGGGGGGGTTACAATGAGCAGTTCTTC.

The V and J genes are TRBV24-1 and TRBJ2-1; 11 bases agree with TRBD1. J lost 5 bases, V lost 4 bases, and 6 bases had no gene match. This CDR3 spans 16 amino acids. Germline V gives CDR1 KGHDR, CDR2 SFDVKD. The CDR3 region has the DNA TGTGCCACCAGTGACCCCGGACAGGGGGCCCACAATGAGCAGTTCTTC. Translated: CATSDPGQGAHNEQFF.

The chain couples TRBV6-5 to TRBJ1-1; unclear D gene. The V and J ends lost 8 bases and 1 base respectively, with 5 bases between them. CDR1 is MNHEY, CDR2 SVGAGI, per germline. This CDR3 has 11 residues. CDR3 sequence (DNA): TGTGCCAGCCGGGAGAACACTGAAGCTTTCTTT. Translating it yields CASRENTEAFF.

The chain employs TRBV18 and TRBJ1-5, with TRBD1 as a possible D gene (6 bases). Trimming shortened V by 6 bases and J by 7 bases, and 13 bases separated the two germline ends. This CDR3 has 13 amino acids. The V gene's germline CDR1 is KGHSH and CDR2 LQKENI. In nucleotides, the CDR3 is TGTGCCAGCTCCGCAAACAGGGAGCAGCCCCAGCATTTT. Translated: CASSANREQPQHF.

The chain carries TRBV9 and TRBJ2-2; maybe TRBD2 (5 bases). The length of the CDR3 is 15 residues. V dropped 4 bases and J dropped 1 base, with 11 bases sitting between them. Germline loops: CDR1 SGDLS, CDR2 YYNGEE. Written as DNA, the CDR3 is TGTGCCAGCAGCCCAGGACTGTTGAACACCGGGGAGCTGTTTTTT. It codes for CASSPGLLNTGELFF.

This sequence joins TRBV3-1 (or the pseudogene TRBV3-2) and TRBJ1-1, with 9 bases lining up with TRBD1. Per the germline V gene, CDR1 is LGHDT and CDR2 is YNNKEL (reference sequence). Germline trimming cut 0 bases from V and 5 bases from J; bases unmatched to any gene: 7. The CDR3 spans 16 residues. The chain's CDR3 is CASSQDGGQGGTEAFF. The CDR3 bases are TGTGCCAGCAGCCAAGATGGGGGACAGGGAGGGACTGAAGCTTTCTTT.

For the CDR3, the DNA is TGTGCCAGCAGCTTGCTCGCGACAGGGATAACCTACGAGCAGTACTTC. Protein: CASSLLATGITYEQYF. V and J are TRBV7-8 and TRBJ2-7, with 7 bases that match TRBD1. This CDR3 is built from 16 residues. Unmatched junction bases numbered 10, after V lost 3 bases and J lost 2 bases. Per the germline V gene, CDR1 is SGHVS and CDR2 is FQNEAQ.

The chain couples TRBV11-1 to TRBJ1-1; 8 bases align to TRBD1. CDR3 size: 15 residues. The germline V gene encodes CDR1 SGHAT and CDR2 FQDESV (reference sequence). J lost 2 bases, V lost 5 bases, and 7 bases had no gene match. The CDR3, as DNA: TGTGCCAGCAGCCTACCACAGGGGGTAAACACTGAAGCTTTCTTT. Amino acid sequence: CASSLPQGVNTEAFF.

The V call is TRBV5-6, the J call TRBJ1-6; TRBD1 matches 8 bases. The CDR3 covers 15 residues. V dropped 1 base and J dropped 7; count of bases not matched to a gene: 4. Per the germline V gene, CDR1 is SGHDT and CDR2 is YYEEEE. DNA of the CDR3: TGTGCCAGCAGCTTGAACAGGGGGGAAAATTCACCCCTCCACTTT. Encoded protein: CASSLNRGENSPLHF.

V and J are TRBV6-1 and TRBJ2-6; D might be TRBD1 (7 bases). Germline V lookup: CDR1 MNHNS, CDR2 SASEGT. With 2 bases removed from V and 0 bases from J, the gap between germline ends came to 14 bases. The length of the CDR3 is 18 residues. The chain's CDR3 is CASSESQGGSSGANVLTF. CDR3 sequence (DNA): TGTGCCAGCAGTGAATCGCAGGGGGGATCCTCTGGGGCCAACGTCCTGACTTTC.

This sequence joins TRBV11-2 and TRBJ1-1, with D perhaps matching TRBD1 (6 bases). Germline V gene sequence: CDR1 SGHAT, CDR2 FQNNGV. This CDR3 comprises 15 residues. V lost 1 base to trimming and J lost 3 bases, with 12 bases between them. The CDR3 region is CASSLGGGGYTEAFF. DNA of the CDR3: TGTGCCAGCAGCTTAGGGGGGGGCGGGTACACTGAAGCTTTCTTT.

This clone was recorded once. Written as DNA, the CDR3 is TGTGCCAGCAGCTCACAAAACTTAGACGGACAAGAGACCCAGTACTTC. Its translation is CASSSQNLDGQETQYF. The chain links TRBV7-9 to TRBJ2-5; D unclear. V lost 4 bases and J 2 bases, leaving 17 bases between the germline ends. Germline values: CDR1 SEHNR, CDR2 FQNEAQ (reference sequence). The CDR3 runs to 16 residues.

This clone was seen only a few times. Other DNA sequences from this sample encode an identical CDR3 as well. The chain uses TRBV12-3 or TRBV12-4 and TRBJ1-1; D is undetermined. V lost 2 bases to trimming and J lost 0 bases, with 4 bases between them. This CDR3 spans 13 amino acids. CDR3 amino acids: CASSLQVNTEAFF. The DNA of the CDR3 is TGTGCCAGCAGTTTACAGGTGAACACTGAAGCTTTCTTT.

The chain has TRBV11-2 and TRBJ1-3, with 8 bases aligning to TRBD1. Per the germline V gene, CDR1 is SGHAT and CDR2 is FQNNGV. The CDR3 consists of 19 residues. The V gene end was trimmed by 6 bases and the J gene end by 4 bases; junction bases not matched to a gene: 20. This CDR3 reads CASRLSSAGGTGAGNTIYF. DNA for the CDR3: TGTGCCAGCAGGTTGAGCTCCGCGGGCGGGACAGGAGCCGGAAACACCATATATTTT.

The rearrangement links TRBV19 to TRBJ1-1; 8 bases fit TRBD1. The trim removed 2 bases at V and 3 bases at J, leaving 17 bases unmatched. The CDR3 loop spans 19 amino acids. Germline V gives CDR1 LNHDA, CDR2 SQIVND (reference sequence). The chain's CDR3 is CASSINFLTRGRLDTEAFF. The CDR3, as DNA: TGTGCCAGTAGTATAAACTTTTTAACCAGGGGGCGCCTGGACACTGAAGCTTTCTTT.

The V call is TRBV2, the J call TRBJ1-3; D call uncertain. The V end was cut by 4 bases, the J end by 1 base, with 5 bases between. The CDR3 loop spans 13 amino acids. Per the germline V gene, CDR1 is SNHLY and CDR2 is FYNNEI. CDR3 in DNA: TGTGCCAGCAGTGTGGGGTCTGGAAACACCATATATTTT. Translation: CASSVGSGNTIYF.